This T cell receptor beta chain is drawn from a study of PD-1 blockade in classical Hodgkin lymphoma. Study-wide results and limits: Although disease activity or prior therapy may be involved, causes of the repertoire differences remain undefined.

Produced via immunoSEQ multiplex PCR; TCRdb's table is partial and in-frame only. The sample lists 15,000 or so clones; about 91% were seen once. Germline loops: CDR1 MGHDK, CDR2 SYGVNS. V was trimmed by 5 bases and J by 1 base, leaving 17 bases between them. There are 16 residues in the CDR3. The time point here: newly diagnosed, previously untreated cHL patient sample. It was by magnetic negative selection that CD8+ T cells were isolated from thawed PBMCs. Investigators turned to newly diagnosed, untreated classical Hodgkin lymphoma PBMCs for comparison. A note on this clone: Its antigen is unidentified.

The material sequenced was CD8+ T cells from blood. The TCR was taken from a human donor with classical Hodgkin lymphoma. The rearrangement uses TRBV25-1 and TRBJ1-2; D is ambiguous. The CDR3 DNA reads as TGTGCCAGCAGTTTCCAACTGTCAGGATATAACTATGGCTACACCTTC. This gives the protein CASSFQLSGYNYGYTF.